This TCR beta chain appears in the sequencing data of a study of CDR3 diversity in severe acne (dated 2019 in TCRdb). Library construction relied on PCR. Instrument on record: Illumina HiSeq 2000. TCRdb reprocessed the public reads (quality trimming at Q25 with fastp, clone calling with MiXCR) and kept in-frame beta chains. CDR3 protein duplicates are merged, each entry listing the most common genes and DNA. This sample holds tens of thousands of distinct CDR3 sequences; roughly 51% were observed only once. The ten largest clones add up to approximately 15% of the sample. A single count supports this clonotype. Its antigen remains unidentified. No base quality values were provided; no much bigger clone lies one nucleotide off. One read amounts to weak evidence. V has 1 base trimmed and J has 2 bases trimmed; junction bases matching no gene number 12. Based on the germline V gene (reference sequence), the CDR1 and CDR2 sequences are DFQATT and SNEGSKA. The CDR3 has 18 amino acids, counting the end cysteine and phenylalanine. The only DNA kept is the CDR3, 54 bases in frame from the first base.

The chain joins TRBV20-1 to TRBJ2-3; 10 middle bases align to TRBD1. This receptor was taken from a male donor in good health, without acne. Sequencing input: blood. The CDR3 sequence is CSARATGGWEFFTDTQYF. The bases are TGCAGTGCTAGAGCGACAGGGGGCTGGGAGTTTTTCACAGATACGCAGTATTTT.